The clone carrying this TCR beta chain was picked up one time. Its ends do not fully match the called genes, so a read error is possible. Other DNA sequences in the same sample also yield this CDR3. This specimen comes from a study of shared T cell receptors in the human thymus. The germline V gene encodes CDR1 MDHEN and CDR2 SYDVKM. This CDR3 has 17 amino acids. Sequencing used immunoSEQ multiplex PCR; TCRdb keeps in-frame clones, though not all of them. The sample shows some 660,000 clones, 70% to 90% of them seen only once. In addition, the sample was reused for a study of human thymus T cells. That work contributes: Donation came from healthy Finnish infants having corrective surgery for congenital heart defects. Thymic resections from corrective heart surgery supplied the tissue. Repertoires sampled from thymus and blood appeared biased in V and J gene usage. Unrelated people showed highly overlapping thymic repertoires, related research reported.

This TCR was sampled from a boy in the first two years of life with a congenital heart defect. Material for sequencing was thymocytes. V is TRBV28 and J is TRBJ1-6; 7 bases align to TRBD1. The DNA of the CDR3 is TGTGCCAGCAGTTTATGGACAGGGAGCGACTATAATTCCCCCCTCCACTTT. It encodes CASSLWTGSDYNSPLHF. The whole variable domain, remainder taken from reference TRBV28 and TRBJ1-6, is DVKVTQSSRYLVKRTGEKVFLECVQDMDHENMFWYRQDPGLGLRLIYFSYDVKMKEKGDIPEGYSVSREKKERFSLILESASTNQTSMYLCASSLWTGSDYNSPLHFGNGTRLTVT.